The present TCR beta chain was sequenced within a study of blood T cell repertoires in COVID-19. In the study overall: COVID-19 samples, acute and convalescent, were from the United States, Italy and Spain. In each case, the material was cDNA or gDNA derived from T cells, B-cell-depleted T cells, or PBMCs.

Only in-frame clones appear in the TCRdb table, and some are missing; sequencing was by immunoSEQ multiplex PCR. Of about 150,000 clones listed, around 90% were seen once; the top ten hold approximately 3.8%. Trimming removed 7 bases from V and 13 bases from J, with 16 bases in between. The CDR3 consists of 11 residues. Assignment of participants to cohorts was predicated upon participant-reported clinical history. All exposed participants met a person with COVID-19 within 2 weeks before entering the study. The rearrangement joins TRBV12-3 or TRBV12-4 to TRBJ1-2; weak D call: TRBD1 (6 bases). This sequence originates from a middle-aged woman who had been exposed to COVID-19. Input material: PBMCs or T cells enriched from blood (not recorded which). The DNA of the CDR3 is TGTGCCAGCACGGACCGGGGGGCCGTCACCTTC. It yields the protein CASTDRGAVTF.